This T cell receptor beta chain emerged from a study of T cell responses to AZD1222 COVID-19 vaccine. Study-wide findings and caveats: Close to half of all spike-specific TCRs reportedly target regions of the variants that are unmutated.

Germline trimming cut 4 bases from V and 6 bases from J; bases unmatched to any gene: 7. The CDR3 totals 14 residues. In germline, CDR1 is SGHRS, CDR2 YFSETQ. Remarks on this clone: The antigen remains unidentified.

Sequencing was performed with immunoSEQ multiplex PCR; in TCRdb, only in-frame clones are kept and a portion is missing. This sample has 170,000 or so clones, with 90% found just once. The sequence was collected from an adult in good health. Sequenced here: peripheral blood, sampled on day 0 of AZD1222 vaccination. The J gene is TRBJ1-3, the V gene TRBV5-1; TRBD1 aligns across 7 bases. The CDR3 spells CASSHGQVENTIYF. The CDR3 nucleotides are TGCGCCAGCAGCCACGGACAGGTTGAAAACACCATATATTTT.